A single sample is the source of the 16 T cell receptor beta chains below, sequenced in a study of T cell changes during pregnancy in multiple sclerosis. The table came from immunoSEQ multiplex PCR; TCRdb's copy has only in-frame clones and leaves some out. The sample shows around 100,000 clones, approximately 90% of them seen only once. The starting material was peripheral blood, obtained in the second trimester of pregnancy. The receptor source for this set is a female donor in good health, enrolled as a control in a pregnancy study.

The chain couples TRBV27 to TRBJ2-7, with a tentative D call TRBD1 (6 bases). CDR1 is MNHEY and CDR2 is SMNVEV in the germline V gene (reference sequence). The CDR3 extends over 14 amino acids. The V and J ends lost 2 bases and 6 bases respectively, with 14 bases between them. DNA for the CDR3: TGTGCCAGCAGTTTAGGATACGCAGGGGTCGAGCAGTACTTC. Its translation is CASSLGYAGVEQYF.

The V gene is TRBV4-2, the J gene TRBJ2-1; 8 bases fit TRBD2. The CDR3 has 16 amino acids. V lost 0 bases to trimming and J lost 0 bases; unmatched junction nucleotides: 1. The germline CDR1 and CDR2 sequences are LGHNA and YNFKEQ. In DNA, the CDR3 is TGTGCCAGCAGCCAAGAGGGGACTAGCTCCTACAATGAGCAGTTCTTC. Residues: CASSQEGTSSYNEQFF.

This chain joins TRBV9 and TRBJ1-1, with 8 bases identical to TRBD1. The germline gives CDR1 SGDLS, CDR2 YYNGEE. V trimming: 1 base; J trimming: 1 base; junction bases outside the gene matches: 3. The CDR3 sequence is 15 residues long. The CDR3 DNA is TGTGCCAGCAGCGTACGAGACAGGGGGAACACTGAAGCTTTCTTT. It specifies CASSVRDRGNTEAFF.

J is TRBJ2-7 and V is TRBV6-6; 10 nucleotides match TRBD1. Germline V gene sequence: CDR1 MNHNY, CDR2 SVGAGI (reference sequence). With 5 bases clipped from V and 5 bases from J, the junction kept 6 bases outside the gene matches. The CDR3 totals 14 residues. The CDR3 coding sequence is TGTGCCAGCAGTCCGCGGACAGGGGGGAACGAGCAGTACTTC. It is translated as CASSPRTGGNEQYF.

The genes are TRBV6-5 and TRBJ1-1; D might be TRBD1 (6 bases). Trimming took 5 bases from V and 0 from J, leaving 10 bases between them. The CDR3 contains 14 residues. Germline V gives CDR1 MNHEY, CDR2 SVGAGI. Here the CDR3 reads CASSAGQLNTEAFF. CDR3 sequence (DNA): TGTGCCAGCAGTGCCGGACAGTTGAACACTGAAGCTTTCTTT.

V gene TRBV30 combines with J gene TRBJ1-2, with D maybe TRBD1 (6 bases). V was trimmed by 5 bases and J by 7 bases, leaving 17 bases between them. The CDR3 has 13 residues. Looked up from germline, CDR1 is GTSNPN and CDR2 is SVGIG (reference sequence). The CDR3, as DNA: TGTGCCTGGGCAGGAGACAGGTTCGGTGGCTACACCTTC. As protein: CAWAGDRFGGYTF. The whole variable domain, filled in from reference TRBV30 and TRBJ1-2, reads SQTIHQWPATLVQPVGSPLSLECTVEGTSNPNLYWYRQAAGRGLQLLFYSVGIGQISSEVPQNLSASRPQDRQFILSSKKLLLSDSGFYLCAWAGDRFGGYTFGSGTRLTVV.

The chain uses TRBV5-5 and TRBJ1-6, with D perhaps TRBD1 (5 bases). This CDR3 has 15 amino acids. Germline-derived CDR1 and CDR2 are SGHKS and YYEKEE (reference sequence). V was pared by 3 bases and J by 12 bases, with 19 bases between. The CDR3, as DNA: TGTGCCAGCAGCTCAAATTACGGGGGAAGGGGACCCCTCCACTTT. Its protein product is CASSSNYGGRGPLHF.

This chain joins TRBV6-5 and TRBJ1-2, with D hard to call. V dropped 8 bases and J dropped 2 bases, with 9 bases sitting between them. Looked up from germline, CDR1 is MNHEY and CDR2 is SVGAGI. There are 12 residues in the CDR3. CDR3 amino acids: CASAGHNYGYTF. CDR3 bases: TGTGCCAGCGCTGGCCACAACTATGGCTACACCTTC.

The chain joins TRBV11-3 to TRBJ2-7; 7 bases line up with TRBD2. Germline trimming cut 0 bases from V and 3 bases from J; bases unmatched to any gene: 2. This CDR3 has 14 residues. Germline values: CDR1 SGHNT, CDR2 YENEEA. Here the CDR3 reads CASSLEGGVYEQYF. The CDR3 DNA follows: TGTGCCAGCAGCTTAGAGGGAGGGGTCTACGAGCAGTACTTC.

The J gene is TRBJ2-7, the V gene TRBV10-3, with D tentatively TRBD2 (5 bases). The germline V gene has CDR1 ENHRY and CDR2 SYGVKD. Deletions cut 10 bases from V and 9 bases from J, with 13 bases between. This CDR3 spans 10 amino acids. For the CDR3, the DNA is TGTGCCACTCAAGAGGGAGCGCAGTACTTC. Encoded protein: CATQEGAQYF.

V gene TRBV2 combines with J gene TRBJ2-1; 9 positions agree with TRBD1. The junction had 12 bases not matched to a gene; V was cut back by 7 bases and J by 5 bases. The CDR3 has 16 residues. Germline V gives CDR1 SNHLY, CDR2 FYNNEI. The CDR3 reads CASNPTGQGNHNEQFF. The CDR3 coding sequence is TGTGCCAGCAATCCTACCGGACAGGGGAACCACAATGAGCAGTTCTTC. Variable domain in full (rest from reference TRBV2 and TRBJ2-1): EPEVTQTPSHQVTQMGQEVILRCVPISNHLYFYWYRQILGQKVEFLVSFYNNEISEKSEIFDDQFSVERPDGSNFTLKIRSTKLEDSAMYFCASNPTGQGNHNEQFFGPGTRLTVL.

This clone was recorded once. The chain has TRBV5-4 and TRBJ2-5; TRBD2 matches at 13 bases. The CDR3 is 16 residues long. V lost 0 bases and J lost 4; bases outside the gene matches: 3. CDR1 SGHNT and CDR2 YYREEE come from the germline V gene (reference sequence). This chain's CDR3 is CASSLETSGGRETQYF. CDR3 DNA: TGTGCCAGCAGCTTGGAGACTAGCGGGGGGAGAGAGACCCAGTACTTC.

The chain recombines TRBV6-4 with TRBJ1-2; TRBD1 matches 7 bases. This CDR3 is 15 amino acids long. CDR1 is MRHNA and CDR2 is SNTAGT in the germline V gene. The junction had 7 bases not matched to a gene; V was cut back by 6 bases and J by 0 bases. The CDR3 DNA is TGTGCCAGCAGCGAACAGGGGCAAGCTAACTATGGCTACACCTTC. Amino acids: CASSEQGQANYGYTF.

CDR3 sequence reads: CASSLLPSDRNTEAFF. CDR3 DNA sequence: TGCGCCAGCAGCTTGCTTCCTTCCGACAGGAACACTGAAGCTTTCTTT. V gene TRBV5-1 combines with J gene TRBJ1-1, with D possibly TRBD1 on 5 matching bases. Trimming took off 1 base at V and 1 base at J, with 14 bases between the two ends. The CDR3 is made up of 16 amino acids. The germline gives CDR1 SGHRS, CDR2 YFSETQ.

In its sample, this clone was seen a few times. CDR3 sequence reads: CASSVASGSGDEQYF. The DNA for the CDR3 is TGTGCCAGCAGCGTAGCTTCGGGGAGCGGGGACGAGCAGTACTTC. This chain joins TRBV9 and TRBJ2-7, with TRBD2 matching over 7 bases. The CDR3 is 15 amino acids. With 0 bases clipped from V and 5 bases from J, the junction kept 8 bases outside the gene matches. Per germline, CDR1 SGDLS and CDR2 YYNGEE.

The chain carries TRBV21-1 and TRBJ2-1; the table's D call TRBD1 went unverified against the DNA. TRBV21-1 is shown as a pseudogene. The CDR3 sequence is 17 residues long. The CDR3 loop is CASRLRGGQGIYNEQFF. Written as DNA, the CDR3 is TGTGCCAGCAGGTTACGAGGGGGCCAGGGAATCTACAATGAGCAGTTCTTC.